This T cell receptor beta chain was obtained from a study of blood T cells in healthy people across ages. The extraction recovered at least 5.5 micrograms of total RNA per sample. A second PCR of 7 to 11 cycles used a sample-barcoded 5' primer and a J-beta primer mix. TCRdb reanalysed the 5' RACE reads using MiXCR and keeps one entry per CDR3 protein. The profile shows roughly 1.4 million distinct CDR3 sequences, 59% of them singletons. Turning to this clonotype: The target antigen is unknown.

General study results and limits: Estimates based on one million T cells were treated as lower bounds.

Specimen: blood. The receptor comes from a man between 18 and 35 years old in good health.

In DNA, the CDR3 is TGCAGCGTTGACGCGGGGCCCGCCTACGAGCAGTACTTC. Protein product: CSVDAGPAYEQYF. The V gene is TRBV29-1, the J gene TRBJ2-7; D is perhaps TRBD2 (6 bases). The CDR3 loop spans 13 amino acids. CDR1 SQVTM and CDR2 ANQGSEA come from the germline V gene. Trimming cost V 3 bases and J 2 bases, with 11 bases left between them.